The 9 T cell receptor beta chains below were found in one sample sequenced in a study of blood T cell repertoires in COVID-19. TCRdb's copy holds only in-frame clones and misses some; the assay was immunoSEQ multiplex PCR. Of thousands of clones in the sample, 80% to 95% were seen once. The material sequenced was peripheral blood. The receptors come from a woman in her forties or fifties with active COVID-19.

This rearrangement joins TRBV7-9 to TRBJ1-2; TRBD1 might be the D (5 bases). V lost 5 bases and J lost 3, with 13 bases in between. Germline V gene data show CDR1 as SEHNR and CDR2 as FQNEAQ (reference sequence). The CDR3 totals 14 residues. CDR3 DNA sequence: TGTGCCAGCAGCGATAGGGGCACCGACTATGGCTACACCTTC. Protein sequence: CASSDRGTDYGYTF.

J is TRBJ2-1 and V is TRBV2; 13 bases align to TRBD2. V dropped 5 bases and J dropped 5; count of bases not matched to a gene: 3. CDR1 and CDR2 from the germline V gene are SNHLY and FYNNEI. This CDR3 is 15 amino acids long. CDR3 loop: CASSSGTSGDNEQFF. DNA for the CDR3: TGTGCCAGCAGTTCCGGGACTAGCGGGGACAATGAGCAGTTCTTC.

The chain is built from TRBV5-5 and TRBJ2-3; TRBD2 matches at 8 bases. CDR3 length: 15 residues. After removal of 0 bases from V and 0 bases from J, the junction contained 0 bases not matched to a gene. Germline V gene lookup returns CDR1 SGHKS and CDR2 YYEKEE (reference sequence). CDR3 in amino acids: CASSLGGGSTDTQYF. DNA of the CDR3: TGTGCCAGCAGCTTGGGCGGGGGGAGCACAGATACGCAGTATTTT.

The V gene is TRBV19, the J gene TRBJ1-5; the D gene is possibly TRBD1 (5 bases). Trimming took 3 bases from V and 3 from J, leaving 21 bases between them. This CDR3 is 18 amino acids long. CDR1 is LNHDA, CDR2 SQIVND, per germline (reference sequence). CDR3 sequence: CASSIGLWGGRVNQPQHF. The DNA for the CDR3 is TGTGCCAGTAGTATTGGGTTGTGGGGCGGCAGGGTCAATCAGCCCCAGCATTTT.

V is TRBV30 and J is TRBJ2-5; 12 positions agree with TRBD1. CDR1 is GTSNPN and CDR2 is SVGIG in the germline V gene (reference sequence). Trimming at V came to 2 bases and at J to 5 bases, leaving 9 bases not matched to a gene. The CDR3 spans 16 residues. The CDR3 DNA is TGTGCCTGGAGTCTCGGGACAGGGGGCAGGGTTGAGACCCAGTACTTC. This translates into CAWSLGTGGRVETQYF. Using reference TRBV30 and TRBJ2-5 for the parts outside the CDR3, the full variable domain is SQTIHQWPATLVQPVGSPLSLECTVEGTSNPNLYWYRQAAGRGLQLLFYSVGIGQISSEVPQNLSASRPQDRQFILSSKKLLLSDSGFYLCAWSLGTGGRVETQYFGPGTRLLVL.

CDR3 protein: CASSFPSSGSTEAFF. CDR3 DNA sequence: TGTGCCAGCAGTTTCCCTTCCTCCGGGAGCACTGAAGCTTTCTTT. The chain combines TRBV28 with TRBJ1-1, with D hard to call. V dropped 3 bases and J dropped 4 bases, with 15 bases sitting between them. CDR3 length: 15 residues. Germline V lookup: CDR1 MDHEN, CDR2 SYDVKM.

The chain combines TRBV6-6 with TRBJ2-1; the match to TRBD1 covers 8 bases. With 6 bases clipped from V and 6 bases from J, the junction kept 4 bases outside the gene matches. This CDR3 is 13 amino acids long. CDR1 and CDR2 (germline): MNHNY, SVGAGI (reference sequence). The CDR3 loop is CASSPGQANEQFF. CDR3 sequence (DNA): TGTGCCAGCAGCCCGGGACAGGCCAATGAGCAGTTCTTC.

The chain combines TRBV5-1 with TRBJ2-7; 7 bases match TRBD2. The CDR3 length is 15 residues. Unmatched junction bases numbered 6, after V lost 0 bases and J lost 3 bases. The V gene's germline CDR1 is SGHRS and CDR2 YFSETQ. CDR3 nucleotides: TGCGCCAGCAGCTTGGCCGTGGGGGGGAACTACGAGCAGTACTTC. Encoded protein: CASSLAVGGNYEQYF.

The gene calls are TRBV12-3 or TRBV12-4 and TRBJ1-6; D is ambiguous. CDR3 length: 12 residues. V shed 5 bases and J shed 5 bases, with 4 bases lying between them. In DNA form, the CDR3 reads TGTGCCAGCAGTCCCAATAATTCACCCCTCCACTTT. It encodes CASSPNNSPLHF.